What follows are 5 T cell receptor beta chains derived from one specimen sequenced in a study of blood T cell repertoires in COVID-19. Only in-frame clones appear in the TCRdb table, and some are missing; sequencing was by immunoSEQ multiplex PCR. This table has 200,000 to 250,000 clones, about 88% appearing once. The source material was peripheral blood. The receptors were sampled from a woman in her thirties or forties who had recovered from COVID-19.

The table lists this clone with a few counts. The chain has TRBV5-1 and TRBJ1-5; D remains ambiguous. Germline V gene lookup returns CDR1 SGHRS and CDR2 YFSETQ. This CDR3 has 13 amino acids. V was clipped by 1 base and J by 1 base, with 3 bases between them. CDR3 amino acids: CASSLSSNQPQHF. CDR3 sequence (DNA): TGCGCCAGCAGCTTGAGCAGCAATCAGCCCCAGCATTTT.

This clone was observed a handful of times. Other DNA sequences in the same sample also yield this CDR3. CDR3 bases: TGCGCCAGCAGCTTGGACAGGGAGGGCTACGAGCAGTACTTC. Translating it yields CASSLDREGYEQYF. The rearrangement uses TRBV5-1 and TRBJ2-7, with a tentative D call TRBD2 (7 bases). Germline V lookup: CDR1 SGHRS, CDR2 YFSETQ. CDR3 length: 14 residues. The V end lost 0 bases, the J end lost 3 bases, and 10 bases lay between the germline ends.

The CDR3, as DNA: TGTGCCAGCAGTGAATATAACCTCCCCAGGGGCTATGGCTACACCTTC. Translation: CASSEYNLPRGYGYTF. The rearrangement links TRBV2 to TRBJ1-2; D possibly corresponds to TRBD1 (6 bases). Germline lookup yields CDR1 SNHLY and CDR2 FYNNEI. The V end was cut by 2 bases, the J end by 4 bases, with 17 bases between. The CDR3 extends over 16 amino acids.

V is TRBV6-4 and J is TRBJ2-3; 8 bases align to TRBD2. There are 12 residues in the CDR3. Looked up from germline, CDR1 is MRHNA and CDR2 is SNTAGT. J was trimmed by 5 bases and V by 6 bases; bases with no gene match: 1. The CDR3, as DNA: TGTGCCAGCAGACTAGCGGTAGATACGCAGTATTTT. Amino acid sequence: CASRLAVDTQYF.

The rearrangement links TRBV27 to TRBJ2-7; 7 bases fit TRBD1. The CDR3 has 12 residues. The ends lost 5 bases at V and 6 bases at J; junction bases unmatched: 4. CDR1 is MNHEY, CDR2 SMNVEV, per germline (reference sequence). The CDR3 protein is CASSTGVGEQYF. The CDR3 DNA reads TGTGCCAGCAGTACAGGGGTGGGCGAGCAGTACTTC.